This TCR beta chain was captured by sequencing in a study of Ad26.COV2.S vaccination and SARS-CoV-2 variants. V was pared by 3 bases and J by 10 bases, with 13 bases between. Germline values: CDR1 MNHEY, CDR2 SMNVEV (reference sequence). The CDR3 consists of 13 residues. General study findings and limits: Non-spike TCR breadth did not differ much between vaccine and placebo recipients. Estimates derived from TCR breadth and depth analyses may have underestimated total T cell responses.

Treatment meaning: over 15 received Ad26.COV2.S at low or high dose, single or two shots; 5 received placebo; per-sample allocation not given. Samples analyzed were those drawn on day 63 after the first vaccine or placebo injection. The table came from immunoSEQ multiplex PCR; TCRdb's copy has only in-frame clones and leaves some out. Of hundreds of thousands of clones detected, around 84% appear once; the ten largest clones hold 2.5% to 3.5%. Points on this clone: Its antigen is still unknown.

The sequence was obtained from a person between 18 and 65 years old who received the Ad26.COV2.S COVID-19 vaccine or a placebo. The J gene is TRBJ2-1, the V gene TRBV27; weak D call: TRBD2 (5 bases). The sequencing used peripheral blood, collected in a trial of Ad26.COV2.S vaccine versus placebo. As DNA, the CDR3 is TGTGCCAGCAGTTTGAGGGCACTGGGCGAGCAGTTCTTC. Amino acids: CASSLRALGEQFF.